Included here is one T cell receptor beta chain sequence, with context. These data belong to a study of shared clonotypes between healthy human individuals. As for the study in general: The study used three CD4 naive, three CD4 memory, two CD8 naive and one CD8 memory plate per donor.

Clones were read by immunoSEQ multiplex PCR, and TCRdb kept only the in-frame ones, dropping some. The table records around 1,100,000 clones, 60% to 85% of them present only once. Germline CDR1 is MGHRA and CDR2 is YSYEKL. This CDR3 is 17 amino acids long. Unmatched junction bases numbered 4, after V lost 0 bases and J lost 3 bases. Within Nashville, Tennessee resided all donors, each a Caucasian adult. The chain combines TRBV4-1 with TRBJ2-1; 11 bases line up with TRBD2. The specimen sequenced was memory CD4+ T cells from PBMCs. Subset given: CD45RA-negative fraction. The clonotype originates from a man younger than 35 in good health. Some clones in this sample may be carry-over from other donors' samples. The CDR3 reads CASSQDALAGDYNEQFF. For the CDR3, the DNA is TGCGCCAGCAGCCAAGATGCACTAGCGGGGGACTACAATGAGCAGTTCTTC.